The source of this TCR beta chain is a study of T cells after yellow fever vaccination. Background on the study: The SMART-Seq v4 Ultra Low Input method served to prepare the low-cell-number fractions.

The germline V gene encodes CDR1 LGHNA and CDR2 YSLEER. This CDR3 spans 17 amino acids. The ends lost 0 bases at V and 7 bases at J; junction bases unmatched: 13. TCRdb redid the calling of the 5' RACE reads with MiXCR, one entry per CDR3 protein. The sample consists of around 360,000 distinct CDR3 sequences, 11% of them appearing once. Points from the study as a whole: Repertoires obtained by FACS sorting could include abundant clonotypes that entered as contaminants from the bulk population.

Points on this clonotype: Antigen unknown.

This material consisted of PBMCs, taken on the day of the first yellow fever vaccination. The V call is TRBV4-3, the J call TRBJ2-3, with TRBD2 identical over 7 bases. The source is a man between 18 and 29 years old who received the YFV17D yellow fever vaccine. This CDR3 reads CASSQDRSAGRLNTQYF. The CDR3, as DNA: TGCGCCAGCAGCCAAGATCGGTCAGCGGGGAGACTGAATACGCAGTATTTT.